The 13 T cell receptor beta chains given below trace back to one sample, sequenced in a study of long-term antiretroviral therapy in people with HIV. Researchers report immunoSEQ v3.0 was run at survey level. This table comes from immunoSEQ multiplex PCR, and its TCRdb copy is limited to in-frame clones, with some not included. The profile shows fewer than 45,000 clones, around 94% of them singletons. Sequences were derived from unsorted PBMCs, sampled 4.1 years after starting antiretroviral therapy. These receptor sequences come from a woman aged 50 to 60 with HIV.

The rearrangement joins TRBV5-1 to TRBJ2-2; 7 bases fit TRBD2. CDR1 and CDR2 (germline): SGHRS, YFSETQ. This CDR3 region has 15 residues. V shed 4 bases, J shed 8 bases, and the junction held 11 bases outside the gene matches. The CDR3 DNA is TGCGCCAGCAGCGCGTCGACTAGCCCGGGAGGGGAGCTGTTTTTT. Translation: CASSASTSPGGELFF.

The J gene is TRBJ2-3, the V gene TRBV5-4; TRBD1 or TRBD2 may be the D gene (5 bases each). CDR3 length: 15 residues. The germline gives CDR1 SGHNT, CDR2 YYREEE (reference sequence). V was cut by 4 bases and J by 0 bases, with 12 bases left in between. The CDR3 sequence: CASSRDESSTDTQYF. Written as DNA, the CDR3 is TGTGCCAGCAGCCGGGACGAGTCTAGCACAGATACGCAGTATTTT.

The chain recombines TRBV5-1 with TRBJ2-7, with 14 bases lining up with TRBD2. CDR1 and CDR2 (germline): SGHRS, YFSETQ. V lost 4 bases, J lost 1 base, and 4 bases stayed unmatched. The CDR3 has 16 residues. The CDR3 here is CASSAGTSGGSYEQYF. CDR3 DNA sequence: TGCGCCAGCAGCGCAGGGACTAGCGGGGGTTCCTACGAGCAGTACTTC. Together with reference TRBV5-1 and TRBJ2-7, the CDR3 gives the full variable domain: KAGVTQTPRYLIKTRGQQVTLSCSPISGHRSVSWYQQTPGQGLQFLFEYFSETQRNKGNFPGRFSGRQFSNSRSEMNVSTLELGDSALYLCASSAGTSGGSYEQYFGPGTRLTVT.

Details on this clone: The same CDR3 also results from other DNA sequences found in this sample. The CDR3 sequence is CASSWGQGDSNQPQHF. For the CDR3, the DNA is TGTGCCAGCAGCTGGGGACAGGGAGATAGCAATCAGCCCCAGCATTTT. The V call is TRBV7-9, the J call TRBJ1-5, with 9 bases matching TRBD1. The ends lost 4 bases at V and 0 bases at J; junction bases unmatched: 4. CDR1 SEHNR and CDR2 FQNEAQ come from the germline V gene (reference sequence). This CDR3 contains 16 residues.

The chain employs TRBV2 and TRBJ1-6, with TRBD1 as a possible D gene (6 bases). Germline CDR1 and CDR2: SNHLY and FYNNEI. The CDR3 sequence is 16 residues long. V dropped 3 bases and J dropped 0 bases, with 9 bases sitting between them. In DNA, the CDR3 is TGTGCCAGCAGTGACAGGGGTGGCTCCTATAATTCACCCCTCCACTTT. The encoded protein is CASSDRGGSYNSPLHF.

The chain combines TRBV2 with TRBJ1-3; TRBD1 might be the D (5 bases). The V end was cut by 0 bases, the J end by 4 bases, with 10 bases between. The CDR3 is 15 amino acids. Germline V gene lookup returns CDR1 SNHLY and CDR2 FYNNEI. The CDR3 nucleotides are TGTGCCAGCAGTGAAGCGCCCAGGGCCGGAAACACCATATATTTT. Translation: CASSEAPRAGNTIYF.

V is TRBV7-3 and J is TRBJ2-6, with 8 nucleotides matching TRBD1. Trimming at V came to 5 bases and at J to 2 bases, leaving 5 bases not matched to a gene. The CDR3 extends over 16 amino acids. CDR1 is SGHTA, CDR2 FQGTGA, per germline. The CDR3 reads CASSQDRAPGANVLTF. The CDR3 DNA reads TGTGCCAGCAGCCAGGACAGGGCTCCTGGGGCCAACGTCCTGACTTTC.

The CDR3 region is CASSLGPGNTIYF. The CDR3 nucleotides are TGTGCCAGCAGCTTGGGCCCTGGAAACACCATATATTTT. The chain uses TRBV28 and TRBJ1-3; D uncertain. Germline V gene data show CDR1 as MDHEN and CDR2 as SYDVKM. Trimming removed 6 bases from V and 2 bases from J, with 8 bases in between. The length of the CDR3 is 13 residues.

The rearrangement uses TRBV10-3 and TRBJ2-3, with unresolved D. Between the trimmed V and J ends, which lost 3 bases and 0 bases, there was a span of 7 bases. CDR1 and CDR2 (germline): ENHRY, SYGVKD. The CDR3 consists of 14 residues. This CDR3 reads CAISDARSTDTQYF. CDR3 nucleotides: TGTGCCATCAGTGACGCCCGGAGCACAGATACGCAGTATTTT.

Comment on this clone: Germline is not matched at one junction end, which may reflect a read error. The rearrangement links TRBV7-7 to TRBJ2-7, with a weak D call TRBD2 (6 bases). Germline lookup yields CDR1 SSHAT and CDR2 FNYEAQ (reference sequence). The CDR3 runs to 14 residues. CDR3 amino acids: CASSRSEGGYEQYF. CDR3 DNA sequence: TGTGCTAGCAGCCGATCGGAGGGTGGTTACGAGCAGTACTTC.

V is TRBV27 and J is TRBJ1-2, with TRBD1 matching 8 bases. J was trimmed by 3 bases and V by 0 bases; bases with no gene match: 3. The V gene's germline CDR1 is MNHEY and CDR2 SMNVEV (reference sequence). The CDR3 extends over 15 amino acids. The CDR3 loop reads CASSLSPGQDYGYTF. The DNA for the CDR3 is TGTGCCAGCAGTTTATCGCCGGGACAGGACTATGGCTACACCTTC.

The chain links TRBV5-6 to TRBJ2-5; D is undetermined. From germline, CDR1 is SGHDT and CDR2 YYEEEE. The germline V and J ends were trimmed by 2 bases and 13 bases, with 18 bases remaining between them. CDR3 length equals 13 residues. The DNA of the CDR3 is TGTGCCAGCAGCTTTCAGCTCAGTGCACTGGGGTACTTC. It encodes CASSFQLSALGYF. Variable domain in full (rest from reference TRBV5-6 and TRBJ2-5): DAGVTQSPTHLIKTRGQQVTLRCSPKSGHDTVSWYQQALGQGPQFIFQYYEEEERQRGNFPDRFSGHQFPNYSSELNVNALLLGDSALYLCASSFQLSALGYFGPGTRLLVL.

This clone was detected once. This sequence joins TRBV10-3 and TRBJ1-1; TRBD1 agrees at 9 bases. The junction had 5 bases not matched to a gene; V was cut back by 6 bases and J by 0 bases. Germline V lookup: CDR1 ENHRY, CDR2 SYGVKD. The CDR3 extends over 15 amino acids. The CDR3 DNA reads as TGTGCCATCAGACTAGGACAGGGGATGAACACTGAAGCTTTCTTT. As protein: CAIRLGQGMNTEAFF.